Listed below are T cell receptor beta chains from one sample, sequenced in a study of T cells in narcolepsy. Data came from immunoSEQ multiplex PCR; TCRdb stores just in-frame clones and leaves some out. This table has roughly 20,000 clones, 83% appearing once. The material sequenced was memory (CD45RA-) CD4+ T cells from blood. The receptors shown here come from a human donor in good health. The CDR3 runs from the conserved cysteine through the conserved F or W. A D gene is named only where the DNA matches it firmly. The size entry is marked missing in some rows and otherwise reads once, few, many or a size class.

clone size: -
J gene: TRBJ2-6
V gene: TRBV7-3
D gene: -
CDR3 protein: CASSGGYSGANVLTF
CDR3 DNA: TGTGCCAGCAGCGGAGGGTACTCTGGGGCCAACGTCCTGACTTTC

clone size: -
J gene: TRBJ1-5
V gene: TRBV16
D gene: -
CDR3 protein: CASSQSLEPTQPQHF
CDR3 DNA: TGTGCCAGCAGCCAATCTCTGGAACCCACACAGCCCCAGCATTTT

clone size: -
J gene: TRBJ1-5
V gene: TRBV29-1
D gene: -
CDR3 protein: CSVARAGDQPQHF
CDR3 DNA: TGCAGCGTTGCCAGGGCAGGGGATCAGCCCCAGCATTTT

clone size: -
J gene: TRBJ2-5
V gene: TRBV23-1
D gene: TRBD1
CDR3 protein: CASTDRGGETQYF
CDR3 DNA: TGCGCCAGCACAGACAGGGGAGGAGAGACCCAGTACTTC

clone size: -
J gene: TRBJ1-4
V gene: TRBV9
D gene: -
CDR3 protein: CASSADGDEKLFF
CDR3 DNA: TGTGCCAGCAGCGCGGACGGAGATGAAAAACTGTTTTTT

clone size: once
J gene: TRBJ2-7
V gene: TRBV7-2
D gene: -
CDR3 protein: CASSLILQGHQYF
CDR3 DNA: TGTGCCAGCAGCCTAATCCTACAGGGACACCAGTACTTC

clone size: -
J gene: TRBJ2-3
V gene: TRBV29-1
D gene: -
CDR3 protein: CSAAAVTGTDTQYF
CDR3 DNA: TGCAGCGCTGCGGCTGTGACGGGCACAGATACGCAGTATTTT

clone size: -
J gene: TRBJ1-2
V gene: TRBV28
D gene: TRBD1
CDR3 protein: CASSQTGYPDGYTF
CDR3 DNA: TGTGCCAGCAGCCAGACAGGGTATCCCGATGGCTACACCTTC

clone size: -
J gene: TRBJ1-3
V gene: TRBV5-1
D gene: TRBD1
CDR3 protein: CASSLAGTDIGNTIYF
CDR3 DNA: TGCGCCAGCAGCTTGGCCGGGACAGATATAGGAAACACCATATATTTT

clone size: -
J gene: TRBJ1-1
V gene: TRBV5-4
D gene: TRBD1
CDR3 protein: CASRGDSQMNTEAFF
CDR3 DNA: TGTGCCAGCAGAGGGGACAGCCAAATGAACACTGAAGCTTTCTTT

clone size: once
J gene: TRBJ1-1
V gene: TRBV7-6
D gene: TRBD1
CDR3 protein: CASSPPGQGLTEAFF
CDR3 DNA: TGTGCCAGCAGCCCCCCGGGACAGGGGTTGACTGAAGCTTTCTTT

clone size: -
J gene: TRBJ1-1
V gene: TRBV19
D gene: -
CDR3 protein: CATSKWRSDTEAFF
CDR3 DNA: TGTGCCACCTCAAAGTGGCGGTCGGACACTGAAGCTTTCTTT

clone size: -
J gene: TRBJ2-7
V gene: TRBV10-2
D gene: -
CDR3 protein: CASRLEGAYEQYF
CDR3 DNA: TGCGCCAGCAGATTGGAGGGGGCCTACGAGCAGTACTTC

clone size: -
J gene: TRBJ2-3
V gene: TRBV7-2
D gene: -
CDR3 protein: CASSANREDTQYF
CDR3 DNA: TGTGCCAGCAGCGCTAACAGGGAAGATACGCAGTATTTT

clone size: -
J gene: TRBJ2-3
V gene: TRBV6-1
D gene: -
CDR3 protein: CASMDPGSGTDTQYF
CDR3 DNA: TGTGCCAGCATGGATCCGGGAAGTGGCACAGATACGCAGTATTTT

clone size: -
J gene: TRBJ1-1
V gene: TRBV2
D gene: -
CDR3 protein: CASILIVGTEAFF
CDR3 DNA: TGTGCCAGCATCCTGATAGTAGGGACTGAAGCTTTCTTT

clone size: -
J gene: TRBJ1-2
V gene: TRBV5-4
D gene: TRBD1
CDR3 protein: CASKKGGDYGYTF
CDR3 DNA: TGTGCCAGCAAGAAAGGGGGCGACTATGGCTACACCTTC

clone size: -
J gene: TRBJ2-1
V gene: TRBV18
D gene: TRBD2
CDR3 protein: CASSSTSGSIYNEQFF
CDR3 DNA: TGTGCCAGCTCAAGCACTAGCGGGAGTATCTACAATGAGCAGTTCTTC

clone size: -
J gene: TRBJ2-3
V gene: TRBV2
D gene: -
CDR3 protein: CASSGGAASTDTQYF
CDR3 DNA: TGTGCCAGCAGTGGGGGCGCGGCAAGCACAGATACGCAGTATTTT

clone size: -
J gene: TRBJ1-6
V gene: TRBV30
D gene: TRBD1
CDR3 protein: CAWTTRGGQGSSPLHF
CDR3 DNA: TGTGCCTGGACTACTCGGGGGGGACAGGGATCATCACCCCTCCACTTT

clone size: -
J gene: TRBJ2-7
V gene: TRBV25-1
D gene: -
CDR3 protein: CASTSSLRPYEQYF
CDR3 DNA: TGTGCCAGCACCTCCTCGTTGCGCCCCTACGAGCAGTACTTC

clone size: -
J gene: TRBJ1-2
V gene: TRBV5-4
D gene: -
CDR3 protein: CASSARDYGYTF
CDR3 DNA: TGTGCCAGCAGCGCTAGGGACTATGGCTACACCTTC

clone size: -
J gene: TRBJ1-1
V gene: TRBV4-3
D gene: -
CDR3 protein: CASAGGSLSTEAFF
CDR3 DNA: TGCGCCAGCGCCGGGGGATCTCTGAGCACTGAAGCTTTCTTT

clone size: few
J gene: TRBJ2-7
V gene: TRBV6-1
D gene: -
CDR3 protein: CASSSGVGLEQYF
CDR3 DNA: TGTGCCAGCAGTTCCGGAGTAGGTTTGGAGCAGTACTTC

clone size: -
J gene: TRBJ1-5
V gene: TRBV7-9
D gene: -
CDR3 protein: CASSRETSQPQHF
CDR3 DNA: TGTGCCAGCAGCCGAGAGACAAGTCAGCCCCAGCATTTT

clone size: -
J gene: TRBJ2-2
V gene: TRBV4-2
D gene: TRBD1
CDR3 protein: CASSQDAGQGLLTGELFF
CDR3 DNA: TGTGCCAGCAGCCAAGATGCAGGACAGGGGTTACTCACCGGGGAGCTGTTTTTT

clone size: -
J gene: TRBJ2-3
V gene: TRBV2
D gene: TRBD1
CDR3 protein: CASLPGQGRADTQYF
CDR3 DNA: TGTGCCAGCCTACCGGGACAGGGGAGGGCAGATACGCAGTATTTT

clone size: -
J gene: TRBJ1-2
V gene: TRBV28
D gene: TRBD1
CDR3 protein: CASKTGTVYGYTF
CDR3 DNA: TGTGCCAGCAAGACCGGGACAGTCTATGGCTACACCTTC

clone size: -
J gene: TRBJ1-3
V gene: TRBV5-4
D gene: -
CDR3 protein: CASSSPSELGNTIYF
CDR3 DNA: TGTGCCAGCAGCTCCCCTTCTGAGTTGGGAAACACCATATATTTT

clone size: -
J gene: TRBJ1-4
V gene: TRBV12-1
D gene: -
CDR3 protein: CASSLLDGTGTKKLFF
CDR3 DNA: TGTGCCAGCTCCCTTTTAGACGGGACAGGGACGAAAAAACTGTTTTTT

clone size: -
J gene: TRBJ2-3
V gene: TRBV2
D gene: -
CDR3 protein: CASSETRQITDTQYF
CDR3 DNA: TGTGCCAGCAGTGAAACTAGACAGATTACAGATACGCAGTATTTT

clone size: once
J gene: TRBJ1-1
V gene: TRBV18
D gene: -
CDR3 protein: CASSSSAATEAFF
CDR3 DNA: TGTGCCAGCTCATCCTCGGCGGCGACTGAAGCTTTCTTT

clone size: few
J gene: TRBJ1-3
V gene: TRBV9
D gene: -
CDR3 protein: CASSRTGVDSGNTIYF
CDR3 DNA: TGTGCCAGCAGCCGAACGGGGGTCGACTCTGGAAACACCATATATTTT

clone size: -
J gene: TRBJ2-5
V gene: TRBV19
D gene: -
CDR3 protein: CASSIILKETQYF
CDR3 DNA: TGTGCCAGTAGTATAATCCTTAAGGAGACCCAGTACTTC

clone size: -
J gene: TRBJ2-1
V gene: TRBV7-2
D gene: -
CDR3 protein: CASSPLRVAYNEQFF
CDR3 DNA: TGTGCCAGCAGCCCACTAAGGGTAGCCTACAATGAGCAGTTCTTC

clone size: once
J gene: TRBJ1-5
V gene: TRBV28
D gene: -
CDR3 protein: CASSFSVGGRPQHF
CDR3 DNA: TGTGCCAGCAGTTTTTCGGTTGGGGGGCGGCCCCAGCATTTT

clone size: -
J gene: TRBJ1-1
V gene: TRBV4-3
D gene: -
CDR3 protein: CASSRDRNTEAFF
CDR3 DNA: TGCGCCAGCAGCCGAGACAGGAACACTGAAGCTTTCTTT

clone size: -
J gene: TRBJ2-3
V gene: TRBV9
D gene: -
CDR3 protein: CASSVGFRDAHTDTQYF
CDR3 DNA: TGTGCCAGCAGCGTAGGTTTTAGGGACGCCCACACAGATACGCAGTATTTT

clone size: -
J gene: TRBJ2-3
V gene: TRBV7-2
D gene: -
CDR3 protein: CASSSNPSTQYF
CDR3 DNA: TGTGCCAGCAGCTCCAATCCGAGTACGCAGTATTTT

clone size: -
J gene: TRBJ2-7
V gene: TRBV4-3
D gene: TRBD2
CDR3 protein: CASSGTRGRAEEQYF
CDR3 DNA: TGCGCCAGCAGTGGGACTCGCGGGAGGGCGGAGGAGCAGTACTTC

clone size: -
J gene: TRBJ1-2
V gene: TRBV5-4
D gene: -
CDR3 protein: CASTMTGGYGYTF
CDR3 DNA: TGTGCCAGCACCATGACCGGAGGCTATGGCTACACCTTC

clone size: -
J gene: TRBJ2-6
V gene: TRBV30
D gene: -
CDR3 protein: CAWSAGANVLTF
CDR3 DNA: TGTGCCTGGAGTGCTGGGGCCAACGTCCTGACTTTC

clone size: few
J gene: TRBJ2-1
V gene: TRBV7-3
D gene: TRBD2
CDR3 protein: CASSFLAGGLNEQFF
CDR3 DNA: TGTGCCAGCAGCTTCCTAGCGGGAGGTCTCAATGAGCAGTTCTTC